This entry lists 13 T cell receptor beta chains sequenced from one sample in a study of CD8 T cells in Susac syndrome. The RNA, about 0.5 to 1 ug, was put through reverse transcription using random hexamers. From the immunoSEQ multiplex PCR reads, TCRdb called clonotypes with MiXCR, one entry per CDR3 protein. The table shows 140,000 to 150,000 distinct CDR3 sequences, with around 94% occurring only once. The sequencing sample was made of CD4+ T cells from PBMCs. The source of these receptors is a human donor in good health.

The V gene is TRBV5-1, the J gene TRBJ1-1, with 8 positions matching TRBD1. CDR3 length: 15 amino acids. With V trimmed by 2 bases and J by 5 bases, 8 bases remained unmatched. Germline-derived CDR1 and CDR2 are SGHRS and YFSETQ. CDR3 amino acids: CASSLLATGETEAFF. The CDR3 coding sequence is TGCGCCAGCAGCTTACTTGCGACAGGGGAGACTGAAGCTTTCTTT.

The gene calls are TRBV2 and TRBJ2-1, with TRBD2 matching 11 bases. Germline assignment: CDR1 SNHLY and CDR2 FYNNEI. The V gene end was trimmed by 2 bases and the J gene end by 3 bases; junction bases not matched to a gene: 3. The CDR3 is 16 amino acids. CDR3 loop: CASSEWGTSGYNEQFF. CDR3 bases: TGTGCCAGCAGTGAATGGGGGACTAGCGGCTACAATGAGCAGTTCTTC.

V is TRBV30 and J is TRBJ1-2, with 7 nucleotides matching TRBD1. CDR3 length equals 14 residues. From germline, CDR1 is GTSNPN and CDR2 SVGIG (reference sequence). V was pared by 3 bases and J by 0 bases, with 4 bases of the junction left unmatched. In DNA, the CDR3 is TGTGCCTGGAGGGGAGACAGGGCTAACTATGGCTACACCTTC. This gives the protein CAWRGDRANYGYTF.

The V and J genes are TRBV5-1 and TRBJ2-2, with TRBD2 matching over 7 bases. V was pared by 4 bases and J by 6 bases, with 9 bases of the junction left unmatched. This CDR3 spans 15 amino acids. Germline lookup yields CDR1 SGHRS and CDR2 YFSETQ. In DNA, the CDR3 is TGCGCCAGCAGCACTGGCGGGAGTAATCCCGGGGAGCTGTTTTTT. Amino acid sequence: CASSTGGSNPGELFF.

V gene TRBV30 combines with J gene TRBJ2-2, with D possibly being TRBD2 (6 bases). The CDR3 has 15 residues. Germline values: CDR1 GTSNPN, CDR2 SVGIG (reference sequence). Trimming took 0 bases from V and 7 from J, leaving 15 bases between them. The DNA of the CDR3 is TGTGCCTGGAGTGTATCAACACTGGGAGGCGGGGAGCTGTTTTTT. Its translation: CAWSVSTLGGGELFF.

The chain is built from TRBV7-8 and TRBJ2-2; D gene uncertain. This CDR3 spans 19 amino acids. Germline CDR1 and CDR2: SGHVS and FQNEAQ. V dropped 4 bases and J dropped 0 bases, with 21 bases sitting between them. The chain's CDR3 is CASSSSRMPGVSNTGELFF. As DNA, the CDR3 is TGTGCCAGCAGCTCATCTCGAATGCCGGGTGTATCGAACACCGGGGAGCTGTTTTTT.

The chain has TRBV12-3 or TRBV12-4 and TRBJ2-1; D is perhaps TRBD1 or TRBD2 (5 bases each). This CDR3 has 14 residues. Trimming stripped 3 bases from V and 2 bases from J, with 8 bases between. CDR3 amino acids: CASSFQGPYNEQFF. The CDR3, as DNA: TGTGCCAGCAGTTTCCAGGGACCCTACAATGAGCAGTTCTTC.

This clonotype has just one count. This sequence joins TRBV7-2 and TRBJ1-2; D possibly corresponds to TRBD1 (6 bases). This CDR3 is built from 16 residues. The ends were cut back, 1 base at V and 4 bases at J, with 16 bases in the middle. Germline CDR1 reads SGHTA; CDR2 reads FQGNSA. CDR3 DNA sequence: TGTGCCAGCAGCTTAGGTGGTCTACAGGGCGTCTATGGCTACACCTTC. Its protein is CASSLGGLQGVYGYTF.

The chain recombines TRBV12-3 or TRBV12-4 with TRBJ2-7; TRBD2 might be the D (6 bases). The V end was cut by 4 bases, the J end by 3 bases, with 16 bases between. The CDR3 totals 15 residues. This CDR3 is CASSYKGTVLYEQYF. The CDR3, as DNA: TGTGCCAGCAGTTATAAGGGGACTGTCCTCTACGAGCAGTACTTC.

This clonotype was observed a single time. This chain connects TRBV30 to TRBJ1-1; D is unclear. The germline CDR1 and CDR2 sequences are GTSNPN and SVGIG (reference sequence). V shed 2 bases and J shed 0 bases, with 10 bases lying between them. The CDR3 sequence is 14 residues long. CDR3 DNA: TGTGCCTGGAGTTCAGTGGGAATGAACACTGAAGCTTTCTTT. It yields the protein CAWSSVGMNTEAFF.

The CDR3 DNA sequence: TGTGCCATCAGGGGGGGACAGGATCCTTCCTACGAGCAGTACTTC. As protein: CAIRGGQDPSYEQYF. The chain combines TRBV10-3 with TRBJ2-7; 8 bases fit TRBD1. The V and J ends lost 6 bases and 1 base, in that order; junction bases with no gene match: 8. Germline CDR1 ENHRY, CDR2 SYGVKD. This CDR3 comprises 15 residues.

CDR3 loop: CASSPNRVATISTDTQYF. The CDR3 DNA sequence: TGTGCCAGCAGCCCCAACAGGGTGGCCACCATTAGCACAGATACGCAGTATTTT. The chain employs TRBV3-1 and TRBJ2-3; tentatively, D is TRBD1 (6 bases). The CDR3 has 18 residues. CDR1 is LGHDT, CDR2 YNNKEL, per germline (reference sequence). Trimming left V 4 bases short and J 0 bases short, with 20 bases between.

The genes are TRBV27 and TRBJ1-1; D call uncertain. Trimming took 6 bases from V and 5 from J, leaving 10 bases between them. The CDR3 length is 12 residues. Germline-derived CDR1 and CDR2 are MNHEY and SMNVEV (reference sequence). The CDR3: CASRNPRTEAFF. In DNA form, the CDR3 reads TGTGCCAGCAGGAACCCGAGGACTGAAGCTTTCTTT.